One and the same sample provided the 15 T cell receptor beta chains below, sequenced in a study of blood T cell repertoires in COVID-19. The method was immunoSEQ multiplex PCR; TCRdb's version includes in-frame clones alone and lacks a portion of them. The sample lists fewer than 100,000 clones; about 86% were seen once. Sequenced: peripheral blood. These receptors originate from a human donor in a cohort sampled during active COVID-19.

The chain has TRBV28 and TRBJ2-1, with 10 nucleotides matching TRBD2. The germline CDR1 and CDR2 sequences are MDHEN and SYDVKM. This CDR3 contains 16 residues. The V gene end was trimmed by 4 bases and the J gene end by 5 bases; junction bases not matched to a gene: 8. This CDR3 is CASSSASSGSHNEQFF. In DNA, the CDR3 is TGTGCCAGCAGTTCGGCGTCTAGCGGGAGCCACAATGAGCAGTTCTTC.

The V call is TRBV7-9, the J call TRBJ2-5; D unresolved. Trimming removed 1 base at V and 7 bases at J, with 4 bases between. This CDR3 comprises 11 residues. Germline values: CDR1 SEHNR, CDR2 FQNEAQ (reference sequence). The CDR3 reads CASSLGPTQYF. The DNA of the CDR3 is TGTGCCAGCAGCTTAGGGCCGACCCAGTACTTC.

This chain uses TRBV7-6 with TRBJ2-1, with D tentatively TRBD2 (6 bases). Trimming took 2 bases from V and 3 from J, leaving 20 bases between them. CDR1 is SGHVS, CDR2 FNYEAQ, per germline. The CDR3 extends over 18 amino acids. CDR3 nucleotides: TGTGCCAGCAGCTTAAAGGGCGGGGAGGAGGAGGTCTACAATGAGCAGTTCTTC. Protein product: CASSLKGGEEEVYNEQFF.

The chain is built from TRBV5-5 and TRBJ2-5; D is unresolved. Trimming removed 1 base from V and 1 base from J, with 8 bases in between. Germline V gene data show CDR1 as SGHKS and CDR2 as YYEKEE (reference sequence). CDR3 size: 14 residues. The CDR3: CASSLWLPQETQYF. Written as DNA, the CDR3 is TGTGCCAGCAGCTTGTGGCTTCCCCAAGAGACCCAGTACTTC.

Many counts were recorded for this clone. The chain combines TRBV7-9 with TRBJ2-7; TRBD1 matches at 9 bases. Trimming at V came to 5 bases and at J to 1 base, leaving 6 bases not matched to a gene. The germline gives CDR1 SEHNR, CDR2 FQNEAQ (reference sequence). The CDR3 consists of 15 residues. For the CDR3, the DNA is TGTGCCAGCAGCGACGGACAGGGGCCTTCCTACGAGCAGTACTTC. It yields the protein CASSDGQGPSYEQYF.

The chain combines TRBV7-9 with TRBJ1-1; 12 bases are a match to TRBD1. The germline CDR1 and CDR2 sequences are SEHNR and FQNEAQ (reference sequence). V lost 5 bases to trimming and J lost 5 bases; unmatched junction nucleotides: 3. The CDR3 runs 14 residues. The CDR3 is CASSRDRGRTEAFF. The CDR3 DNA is TGTGCCAGCAGCCGGGACAGGGGGCGAACTGAAGCTTTCTTT.

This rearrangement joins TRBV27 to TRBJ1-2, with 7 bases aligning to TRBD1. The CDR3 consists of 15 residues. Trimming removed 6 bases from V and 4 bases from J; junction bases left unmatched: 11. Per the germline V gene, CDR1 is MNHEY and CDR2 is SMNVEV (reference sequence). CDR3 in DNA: TGTGCCAGCAGACTGACCGCGGGACAGCCCTATGGCTACACCTTC. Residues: CASRLTAGQPYGYTF.

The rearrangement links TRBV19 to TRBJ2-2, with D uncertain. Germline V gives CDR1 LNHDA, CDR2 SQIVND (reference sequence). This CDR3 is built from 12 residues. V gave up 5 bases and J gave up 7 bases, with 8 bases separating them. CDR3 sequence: CASSPQDGELFF. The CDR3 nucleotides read TGTGCCAGTAGTCCCCAGGACGGGGAGCTGTTTTTT. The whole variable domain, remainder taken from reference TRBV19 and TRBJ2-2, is DGGITQSPKYLFRKEGQNVTLSCEQNLNHDAMYWYRQDPGQGLRLIYYSQIVNDFQKGDIAEGYSVSREKKESFPLTVTSAQKNPTAFYLCASSPQDGELFFGEGSRLTVL.

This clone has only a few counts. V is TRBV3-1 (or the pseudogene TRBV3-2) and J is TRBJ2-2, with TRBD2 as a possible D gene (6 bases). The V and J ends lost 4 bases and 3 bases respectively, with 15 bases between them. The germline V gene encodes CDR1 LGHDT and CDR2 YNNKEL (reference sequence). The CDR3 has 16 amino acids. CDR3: CASSPGLTVDTGELFF. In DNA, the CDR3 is TGTGCCAGCAGCCCTGGACTAACTGTTGACACCGGGGAGCTGTTTTTT.

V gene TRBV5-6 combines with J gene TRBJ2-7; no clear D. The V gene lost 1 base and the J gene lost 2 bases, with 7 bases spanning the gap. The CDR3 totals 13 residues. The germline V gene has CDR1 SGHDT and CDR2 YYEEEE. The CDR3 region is CASSLQATYEQYF. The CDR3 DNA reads TGTGCCAGCAGCTTGCAGGCTACCTACGAGCAGTACTTC.

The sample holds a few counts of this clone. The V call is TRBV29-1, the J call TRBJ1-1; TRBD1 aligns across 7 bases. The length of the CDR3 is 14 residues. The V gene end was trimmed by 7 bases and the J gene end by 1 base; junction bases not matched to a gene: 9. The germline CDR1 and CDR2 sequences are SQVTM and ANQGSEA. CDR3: CSGMPGQTNTEAFF. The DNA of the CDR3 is TGCAGCGGAATGCCGGGACAGACGAACACTGAAGCTTTCTTT.

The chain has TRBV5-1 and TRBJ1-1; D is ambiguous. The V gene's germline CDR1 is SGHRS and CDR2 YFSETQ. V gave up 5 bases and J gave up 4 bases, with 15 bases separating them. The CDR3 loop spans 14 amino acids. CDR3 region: CASRMQAGSTEAFF. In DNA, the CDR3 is TGCGCCAGCAGAATGCAGGCGGGTTCCACTGAAGCTTTCTTT.

CDR3 amino acids: CASGFKLAGGHNEQFF. The CDR3 DNA reads TGTGCTAGTGGTTTTAAACTAGCGGGGGGTCACAATGAGCAGTTCTTC. The chain joins TRBV12-5 to TRBJ2-1; 12 nucleotides match TRBD2. Germline CDR1 is LGHNT and CDR2 is FRNRAP. V was pared by 3 bases and J by 5 bases, with 5 bases of the junction left unmatched. This CDR3 comprises 16 residues.

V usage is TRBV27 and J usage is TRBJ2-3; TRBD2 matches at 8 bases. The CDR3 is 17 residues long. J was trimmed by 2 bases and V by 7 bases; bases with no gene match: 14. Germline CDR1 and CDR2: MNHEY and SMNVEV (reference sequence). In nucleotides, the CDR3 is TGTGCCAGCATCGGGGGGGGTATCGCTAGAAACACAGATACGCAGTATTTT. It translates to CASIGGGIARNTDTQYF.

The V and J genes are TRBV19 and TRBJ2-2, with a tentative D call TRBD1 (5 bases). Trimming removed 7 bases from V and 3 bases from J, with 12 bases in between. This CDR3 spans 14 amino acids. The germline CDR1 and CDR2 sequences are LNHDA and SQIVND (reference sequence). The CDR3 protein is CASNNRLDTGELFF. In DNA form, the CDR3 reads TGTGCCAGTAACAACAGGCTAGACACCGGGGAGCTGTTTTTT.